A few counts support the clone carrying this T cell receptor (beta chain). An end of the junction differs from the germline gene, which may be a read error. The sample comes from a study of identical twins. This CDR3 contains 17 residues. Germline V gene sequence: CDR1 MGHRA, CDR2 YSYEKL. One entry per CDR3 protein, called by TCRdb with MiXCR from the 5' RACE reads. The sample includes about 920,000 distinct CDR3 sequences, over 9% of them seen just once. A further study also used this sample, focusing on yellow fever vaccine responses in identical twins.

The TCR comes from a woman aged 18-29 years in good health. The chain joins TRBV4-1 to TRBJ2-1; D is perhaps TRBD1 or TRBD2 (5 bases each). The sequencing sample was made of PBMCs. CDR3 residues: CASRQGVGAVLYNEQFF. CDR3 nucleotide sequence: TGCGCCAGCAGACAAGGGGTTGGAGCGGTTCTTTACAATGAGCAGTTCTTC.